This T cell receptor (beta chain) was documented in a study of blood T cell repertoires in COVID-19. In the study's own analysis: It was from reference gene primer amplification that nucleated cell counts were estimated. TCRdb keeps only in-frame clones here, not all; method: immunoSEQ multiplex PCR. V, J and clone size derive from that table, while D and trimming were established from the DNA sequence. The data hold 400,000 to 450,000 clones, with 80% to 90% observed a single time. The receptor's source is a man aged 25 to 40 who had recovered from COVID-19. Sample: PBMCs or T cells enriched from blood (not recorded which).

The chain's CDR3 is CASSLGTSEWETQYF. The CDR3 DNA is TGTGCCAGCAGCCTAGGGACTAGCGAGTGGGAGACCCAGTACTTC. This chain uses TRBV4-2 with TRBJ2-5; TRBD2 matches at 10 bases. V lost 4 bases to trimming and J lost 5 bases; unmatched junction nucleotides: 7. From germline, CDR1 is LGHNA and CDR2 YNFKEQ. CDR3 length equals 15 residues.